These T cell receptor beta chains were read from a single sample in a study of CD8+ T cells in alopecia areata. Libraries were prepared by immunoSEQ multiplex PCR; TCRdb keeps only in-frame clonotypes and omits some of them. The sample lists 190,000 or so clones, 60% to 70% seen once, with about 3.5% in the top ten. Sequences were derived from CD4+ T cells sorted from blood, sampled at week 4, from a patient treated with tofacitinib. The receptors originated from a human donor with alopecia areata. CDR3s include the opening cysteine and the closing phenylalanine or tryptophan.

V | CDR3
TRBV30 | CAWSVQATGNTIYF
TRBV9 | CASSVGPSQGQETQYF
TRBV4-1 | CASSKTDQETQYF
TRBV6-5 | CASSYSRDRGQPQHF
TRBV14 | CASSRQSAPSRNTEAFF
TRBV11-2 | CASSFGGGAQETQYF
TRBV29-1 | CSVEMGPQETQYF
TRBV28 | CASNHLREAPYEQYF
TRBV25-1 | CASSEFRGGANVLTF
TRBV15 | CATSRGVEETQYF
TRBV2 | CASSEPRQGRYGYTF
TRBV11-1 | CASSLSRRTYEQYF
TRBV14 | CASSRRQGHGYTF
TRBV5-1 | CASSFGSPGLAGQETQYF